The clone carrying this T cell receptor (beta chain) was found a few times. Its antigen is still unknown. The data stem from a study of response to subunit inactivated influenza vaccine. Findings and limits, study-wide: Authors suggested few new T cells are recruited by each seasonal influenza vaccination.

The CDR3 contains 15 residues. The germline V gene has CDR1 SGHAT and CDR2 FQNNGV. V gave up 5 bases and J gave up 1 base, with 15 bases separating them. MiXCR, run by TCRdb on the RT-PCR reads, gives a single entry per CDR3 protein. This table holds 540,000 or so distinct CDR3 sequences, about an eighth found once. Specimen: PBMCs from blood, collected roughly 47 days after vaccination. The genes are TRBV11-2 and TRBJ2-7; D possibly corresponds to TRBD1 (5 bases). This TCR derives from a man aged 45-60 years who received an inactivated influenza vaccine. Written as DNA, the CDR3 is TGTGCCAGCAGCCTTTACACAGGCGGTTCCTACGAGCAGTACTTC. Translation: CASSLYTGGSYEQYF.